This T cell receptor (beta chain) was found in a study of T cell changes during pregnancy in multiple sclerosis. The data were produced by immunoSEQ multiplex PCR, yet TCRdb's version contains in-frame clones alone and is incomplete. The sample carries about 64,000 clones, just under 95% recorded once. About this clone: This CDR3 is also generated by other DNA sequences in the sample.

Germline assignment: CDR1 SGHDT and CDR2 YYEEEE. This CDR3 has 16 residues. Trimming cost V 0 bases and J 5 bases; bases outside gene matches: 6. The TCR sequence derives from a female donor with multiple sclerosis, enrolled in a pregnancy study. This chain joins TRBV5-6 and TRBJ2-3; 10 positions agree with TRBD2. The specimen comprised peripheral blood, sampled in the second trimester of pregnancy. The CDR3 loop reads CASSLGLAGVGDTQYF. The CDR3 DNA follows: TGTGCCAGCAGCTTGGGCCTAGCGGGAGTCGGAGATACGCAGTATTTT.